The clone carrying this T cell receptor (beta chain) was observed a single time. Original analysis: Cell counts per sample came from amplifying reference gene primers. The protocol was immunoSEQ multiplex PCR, while the TCRdb copy is restricted to in-frame clones and leaves out a portion. Clonal size and the V and J genes are those of that table, whereas D and trimming came from the DNA. The sample holds fewer than 400,000 clones; less than 85% are singletons and the top ten take roughly 3.4%. This record comes from a study of blood T cell repertoires in COVID-19. About the study: Whether acute or convalescent, the COVID-19 samples came from the United States, Italy and Spain. T cells, B-cell-depleted T cells, or PBMCs provided the cDNA or gDNA that served as material.

CDR3 length: 17 residues. CDR1 and CDR2 from the germline V gene are MDHEN and SYDVKM. V was clipped by 1 base and J by 5 bases; unmatched bases: 13. This clonotype was obtained from a woman younger than 30 with acute or convalescent COVID-19. Sequenced material: peripheral blood. The gene calls are TRBV28 and TRBJ1-2; 7 bases fit TRBD1. The CDR3 DNA follows: TGTGCCAGCAGTTTATCGGGACAGTTCCTGGGGAAGTATGGCTACACCTTC. The encoded protein is CASSLSGQFLGKYGYTF.